The T cell receptor (beta chain) under discussion was sequenced for a study of blood T cell repertoires in COVID-19. About the research overall: T cells, B-cell-depleted T cells, or PBMCs provided the cDNA or gDNA that served as material.

Authors' data handling: The authors estimated nucleated cell counts from reference gene primer amplification. TCRdb keeps only in-frame clones here, not all; method: immunoSEQ multiplex PCR. D and trimming were read from the DNA, whereas the V and J calls and clone size are those reported in that table. The sample yields roughly 95,000 clones, around 82% seen once. V shed 3 bases, J shed 0 bases, and the junction held 4 bases outside the gene matches. The germline V gene has CDR1 MNHEY and CDR2 SMNVEV (reference sequence). CDR3 length: 16 amino acids. The chain joins TRBV27 to TRBJ1-1; 10 nucleotides agree with TRBD1. The sample consisted of peripheral blood. The receptor was derived from a man aged 50 to 59 with active or convalescent COVID-19. Here the CDR3 reads CASSFRTGGMNTEAFF. The CDR3 DNA follows: TGTGCCAGCAGTTTCAGGACAGGGGGAATGAACACTGAAGCTTTCTTT.